These T cell receptor beta chains were read from a single sample in a study of cytomegalovirus exposure and HLA in healthy donors. Measured with immunoSEQ multiplex PCR; TCRdb has only the in-frame clones, and not every one. The data contain around 140,000 clones, about four fifths of them singletons. Material for sequencing was PBMCs. The source of these receptors is a woman in her late teens or twenties in good health and CMV-seropositive. Each CDR3 is given with its conserved first and last residue. Each record gives: V gene, clone size, D gene, J gene, CDR3 DNA, CDR3 protein. A D gene is named only where the DNA matches it firmly. Clone size is shown for a subset of rows, as once, few, many or a class of expanded clone.

V gene: TRBV10-1
clone size: .
D gene: TRBD1
J gene: TRBJ2-1
CDR3 DNA: TGCGCCAGCAGTGATAGGACAGGGGCCGATGAGCAGTTCTTC
CDR3 protein: CASSDRTGADEQFF

V gene: TRBV19
clone size: .
D gene: TRBD1
J gene: TRBJ1-5
CDR3 DNA: TGTGCCAGTAGCTTGACAGGGGGCGGGATGGGGGATCAGCCCCAGCATTTT
CDR3 protein: CASSLTGGGMGDQPQHF

V gene: TRBV5-1
clone size: .
D gene: TRBD1
J gene: TRBJ2-1
CDR3 DNA: TGCGCCAGCAGCTTAAGGACAGGGTCTGATCGTGAGCAGTTCTTC
CDR3 protein: CASSLRTGSDREQFF

V gene: TRBV6-5
clone size: once
D gene: TRBD1
J gene: TRBJ2-7
CDR3 DNA: TGTGCCAGCATTCTGCCGGGACAGCGCGAGCAGTACTTC
CDR3 protein: CASILPGQREQYF

V gene: TRBV5-1
clone size: few
D gene: .
J gene: TRBJ2-2
CDR3 DNA: TGCGCCAGCAGCTACGACAGAGCGAACGGGGAGCTGTTTTTT
CDR3 protein: CASSYDRANGELFF

V gene: TRBV18
clone size: .
D gene: .
J gene: TRBJ1-4
CDR3 DNA: TGTGCCAGCTCATTCTCCCGACAGGATAATGAAAAACTGTTTTTT
CDR3 protein: CASSFSRQDNEKLFF

V gene: TRBV6-1
clone size: .
D gene: TRBD1
J gene: TRBJ1-2
CDR3 DNA: TGTGCCACTTGGGACAGGGTAGGCTACACCTTC
CDR3 protein: CATWDRVGYTF

V gene: TRBV21-1
clone size: .
D gene: .
J gene: TRBJ1-3
CDR3 DNA: TGTGCCAGCAGCAAGTACAGGCGATCGAGAAACACCATATATTTT
CDR3 protein: CASSKYRRSRNTIYF

V gene: TRBV11-2
clone size: .
D gene: TRBD2
J gene: TRBJ2-1
CDR3 DNA: TGTGCCAGCAGTTCCCGTGCTAGCGGGGCCTACAATGAGCAGTTCTTC
CDR3 protein: CASSSRASGAYNEQFF

V gene: TRBV5-5
clone size: .
D gene: TRBD2
J gene: TRBJ2-1
CDR3 DNA: TGTGCCAGCAGCAGGACTAGCGGGGGGGCCTCCTACAATGAGCAGTTCTTC
CDR3 protein: CASSRTSGGASYNEQFF

V gene: TRBV6-5
clone size: .
D gene: TRBD1
J gene: TRBJ1-6
CDR3 DNA: TGTGCCAGCAGATCGACCGGGACAGGGTCCTCACCCCTCCACTTT
CDR3 protein: CASRSTGTGSSPLHF

V gene: TRBV28
clone size: .
D gene: TRBD2
J gene: TRBJ2-7
CDR3 DNA: TGTGCCAGCAGTGCTAGACTAGCGGGTACAACGGGGGAGCAGTACTTC
CDR3 protein: CASSARLAGTTGEQYF

V gene: TRBV19
clone size: .
D gene: .
J gene: TRBJ2-1
CDR3 DNA: TGTGCCAGTAGCGCCGCCTCGGTGGACAATGAGCAGTTCTTC
CDR3 protein: CASSAASVDNEQFF

V gene: TRBV2
clone size: .
D gene: .
J gene: TRBJ2-5
CDR3 DNA: TGTGCCAGCAGTGAAGTCGGCTATAACGGGGAGACCCAGTACTTC
CDR3 protein: CASSEVGYNGETQYF

V gene: TRBV10-2
clone size: few
D gene: TRBD1
J gene: TRBJ2-7
CDR3 DNA: TGCGCCAGCAGTGAGTTGGGACAGGGGCCTAGCTCCTACGAGCAGTACTTC
CDR3 protein: CASSELGQGPSSYEQYF

V gene: TRBV7-2
clone size: .
D gene: TRBD1
J gene: TRBJ1-5
CDR3 DNA: TGTGCCAGCAGCTTAGCAGGACAGGGGGTAGGGCAGCCCCAGCATTTT
CDR3 protein: CASSLAGQGVGQPQHF

V gene: TRBV6-1
clone size: .
D gene: TRBD1
J gene: TRBJ2-3
CDR3 DNA: TGTGCCAGCAGAACAGAGGGGACAGTTTTGCAGTATTTT
CDR3 protein: CASRTEGTVLQYF

V gene: TRBV5-1
clone size: .
D gene: .
J gene: TRBJ1-6
CDR3 DNA: TGCGCCAGCAGGTCTGGGGAGGGTTATTCACCCCTCCACTTT
CDR3 protein: CASRSGEGYSPLHF

V gene: TRBV4-2
clone size: .
D gene: .
J gene: TRBJ1-6
CDR3 DNA: TGTGCCAGCAGCCAATATAGCGGAAGTTCACCCCTCCACTTT
CDR3 protein: CASSQYSGSSPLHF

V gene: TRBV5-1
clone size: few
D gene: TRBD2
J gene: TRBJ2-2
CDR3 DNA: TGCGCCAGCAGCTTGGGGGGGGAGGGGACCGGGGAGCTGTTTTTT
CDR3 protein: CASSLGGEGTGELFF

V gene: TRBV10-1
clone size: .
D gene: .
J gene: TRBJ2-1
CDR3 DNA: TGCGCCAGCAGTGCACTAGGTCGAGGTTTCAATGAGCAGTTCTTC
CDR3 protein: CASSALGRGFNEQFF

V gene: TRBV28
clone size: few
D gene: TRBD1
J gene: TRBJ1-2
CDR3 DNA: TGTGCCAGCAGCGACAGGGTGACCTATGGCTACACCTTC
CDR3 protein: CASSDRVTYGYTF

V gene: TRBV11-2
clone size: .
D gene: TRBD1
J gene: TRBJ2-5
CDR3 DNA: TGTGCCAGCAGCCCCAACGGACGACAGGGAAAGACCCAGTACTTC
CDR3 protein: CASSPNGRQGKTQYF

V gene: TRBV11-2
clone size: .
D gene: .
J gene: TRBJ2-3
CDR3 DNA: TGTGCCAGCAGCTTGCGGGGCGGGGTTGTGCCAGATACGCAGTATTTT
CDR3 protein: CASSLRGGVVPDTQYF

V gene: TRBV5-6
clone size: .
D gene: TRBD1
J gene: TRBJ1-3
CDR3 DNA: TGTGCCAGCAGCTCACCGGGACAGAGAAACACCATATATTTT
CDR3 protein: CASSSPGQRNTIYF

V gene: TRBV15
clone size: .
D gene: .
J gene: TRBJ1-2
CDR3 DNA: TGTGCCACCAGCACCGAGACAGCTTATGGCTACACCTTC
CDR3 protein: CATSTETAYGYTF

V gene: TRBV4-3
clone size: once
D gene: TRBD2
J gene: TRBJ2-7
CDR3 DNA: TGCGCCAGCAGCCAATGGTCTAGCGGGGTCTACGAGCAGTACTTC
CDR3 protein: CASSQWSSGVYEQYF

V gene: TRBV10-3
clone size: .
D gene: .
J gene: TRBJ2-5
CDR3 DNA: TGTGCCATCAGGCCGGGGTTTTTCCAAGAGACCCAGTACTTC
CDR3 protein: CAIRPGFFQETQYF

V gene: TRBV7-2
clone size: .
D gene: TRBD1
J gene: TRBJ1-2
CDR3 DNA: TGTGCCAGCAGCTTAACAGGGGATGGCTACACCTTC
CDR3 protein: CASSLTGDGYTF

V gene: TRBV27
clone size: .
D gene: .
J gene: TRBJ1-5
CDR3 DNA: TGTGCCAGCAGTTTATCCAGGGGCGGCAATCAGCCCCAGCATTTT
CDR3 protein: CASSLSRGGNQPQHF

V gene: TRBV5-8
clone size: .
D gene: TRBD1
J gene: TRBJ1-5
CDR3 DNA: TGTGCCAGCAGCTTGTCCCTTACAGGGGCGGGCGGGAGCAATCAGCCCCAGCATTTT
CDR3 protein: CASSLSLTGAGGSNQPQHF

V gene: TRBV19
clone size: .
D gene: .
J gene: TRBJ2-1
CDR3 DNA: TGTGCCAGTAGTGTAGACCAGGTCGTGGATGAGCAGTTCTTC
CDR3 protein: CASSVDQVVDEQFF